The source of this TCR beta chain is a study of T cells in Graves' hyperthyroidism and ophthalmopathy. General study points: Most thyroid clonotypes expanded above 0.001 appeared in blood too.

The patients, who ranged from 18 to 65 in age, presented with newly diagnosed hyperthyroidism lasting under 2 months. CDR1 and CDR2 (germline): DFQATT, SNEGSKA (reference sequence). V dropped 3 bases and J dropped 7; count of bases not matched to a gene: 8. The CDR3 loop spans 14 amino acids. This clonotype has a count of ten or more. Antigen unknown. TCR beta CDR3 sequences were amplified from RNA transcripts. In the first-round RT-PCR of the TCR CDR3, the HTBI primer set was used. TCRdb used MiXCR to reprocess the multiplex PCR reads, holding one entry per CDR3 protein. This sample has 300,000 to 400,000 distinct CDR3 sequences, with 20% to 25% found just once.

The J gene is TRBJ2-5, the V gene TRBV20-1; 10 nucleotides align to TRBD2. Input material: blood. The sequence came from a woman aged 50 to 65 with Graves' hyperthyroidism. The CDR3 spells CSARVSGGAVTQYF. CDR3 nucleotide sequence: TGCAGTGCTAGGGTCAGCGGGGGGGCCGTGACCCAGTACTTC.